A selection of T cell receptor beta chains follows, all from one sample in a study of blood T cell repertoires in COVID-19. The protocol was immunoSEQ multiplex PCR, while the TCRdb copy is restricted to in-frame clones and leaves out a portion. The repertoire holds roughly 45,000 clones, less than 85% seen once, with about 4.2% in the top ten. Source material: peripheral blood. The receptors derive from a man aged 45-65 years with active COVID-19. The CDR3 runs from the conserved cysteine through the conserved F or W. D genes are given only for firm matches. Only part of the rows carry a size: once, few, many, or a class if the clone is expanded.

clone_size,v_call,j_call,d_call,cdr3_aa,cdr3_nt
-,TRBV28,TRBJ1-2,-,CASSSTGSGYTF,TGTGCCAGCAGTTCTACAGGTAGTGGCTACACCTTC
-,TRBV19,TRBJ1-4,TRBD1,CASSPPRTGVYEKLFF,TGTGCCAGTAGCCCACCCCGGACAGGGGTATATGAAAAACTGTTTTTT
-,TRBV19,TRBJ1-1,-,CASSIDPASPDTEAFF,TGTGCCAGTAGTATAGACCCCGCGAGTCCGGACACTGAAGCTTTCTTT
-,TRBV6-6,TRBJ1-5,-,CASSGGRSGNQPQHF,TGTGCCAGCAGCGGGGGGCGGAGCGGCAATCAGCCCCAGCATTTT
-,TRBV14,TRBJ2-2,TRBD2,CASSQEGSGGPYTGELFF,TGTGCCAGCAGCCAAGAGGGTAGCGGGGGGCCCTACACCGGGGAGCTGTTTTTT
-,TRBV27,TRBJ2-3,-,CASSNSLQGSDTQYF,TGTGCCAGCAGTAACAGCCTCCAAGGCTCAGATACGCAGTATTTT
-,TRBV7-6,TRBJ1-3,TRBD1,CASSLAALTGGGNTIYF,TGTGCCAGCAGCTTAGCGGCCTTGACAGGGGGAGGAAACACCATATATTTT
-,TRBV19,TRBJ2-3,TRBD2,CASADPGLAATDTQYF,TGTGCCAGTGCCGACCCGGGACTAGCGGCCACAGATACGCAGTATTTT
-,TRBV2,TRBJ1-1,TRBD1,CASSGQGNTEAFF,TGTGCCAGCAGTGGACAGGGGAACACTGAAGCTTTCTTT
-,TRBV6-2/TRBV6-3,TRBJ2-4,TRBD1,CASSYPPRTGGFLDIQYF,TGTGCCAGCAGTTACCCTCCCCGGACAGGGGGATTTTTAGACATTCAGTACTTC
-,TRBV4-2,TRBJ2-3,TRBD2,CASSPRLAGGLSTDTQYF,TGTGCCAGCAGCCCAAGACTAGCGGGGGGCCTAAGCACAGATACGCAGTATTTT
-,TRBV14,TRBJ2-3,TRBD2,CASSDTGGQADTQYF,TGTGCCAGCTCCGATACGGGAGGTCAAGCAGATACGCAGTATTTT
-,TRBV6-1,TRBJ2-3,TRBD2,CASSEARLAGATDTQYF,TGTGCCAGCAGTGAAGCGCGGCTAGCGGGGGCCACAGATACGCAGTATTTT
-,TRBV2,TRBJ1-2,TRBD1,CASSTGEYGYTF,TGTGCCAGCAGTACAGGGGAGTATGGCTACACCTTC
-,TRBV9,TRBJ1-1,TRBD1,CASTTGQGRTEAFF,TGTGCCAGCACGACGGGACAGGGAAGGACTGAAGCTTTCTTT
-,TRBV4-1,TRBJ1-6,TRBD1,CASSLQGGSGNSPLHF,TGCGCCAGCAGCCTACAGGGGGGGTCCGGAAATTCACCCCTCCACTTT
-,TRBV18,TRBJ2-5,TRBD1,CASNLDRDQETQYF,TGTGCCAGCAACCTTGACAGGGACCAAGAGACCCAGTACTTC
-,TRBV12-5,TRBJ2-2,TRBD1,CASVRQGHTGELFF,TGTGCTAGCGTAAGACAGGGACACACCGGGGAGCTGTTTTTT
-,TRBV3-1/TRBV3-2,TRBJ1-3,-,CASSQGSVGGTGNTIYF,TGTGCCAGCAGCCAAGGGAGCGTCGGGGGAACTGGAAACACCATATATTTT
-,TRBV7-9,TRBJ1-1,-,CASSLGRANLNTEAFF,TGTGCCAGCAGCTTAGGGAGAGCTAACCTGAACACTGAAGCTTTCTTT
-,TRBV10-2,TRBJ2-2,-,CASSGVWFTGELFF,TGCGCCAGCAGCGGGGTCTGGTTCACCGGGGAGCTGTTTTTT
-,TRBV10-1,TRBJ2-1,-,CASSEGQGGNEQFF,TGCGCCAGCAGTGAGGGCCAGGGAGGCAATGAGCAGTTCTTC
-,TRBV7-6,TRBJ2-1,-,CASSLRQGSYNEQFF,TGTGCCAGCAGCTTAAGGCAGGGGTCCTACAATGAGCAGTTCTTC
-,TRBV9,TRBJ1-6,TRBD1,CASSVRDSGSPLHF,TGTGCCAGCAGCGTTCGGGACAGTGGCTCACCCCTCCACTTT
-,TRBV19,TRBJ2-4,-,CASRPFGGLAKNIQYF,TGTGCCAGTAGGCCTTTCGGCGGACTAGCCAAAAACATTCAGTACTTC
-,TRBV10-3,TRBJ2-5,-,CAISELDQETQYF,TGTGCCATCAGTGAACTAGATCAAGAGACCCAGTACTTC
-,TRBV29-1,TRBJ1-1,TRBD1,CSPGTATEAFF,TGCAGCCCAGGGACAGCCACTGAAGCTTTCTTT
once,TRBV27,TRBJ2-1,TRBD2,CASPFERGPFNEQFF,TGTGCCAGCCCCTTCGAGCGGGGGCCCTTCAATGAGCAGTTCTTC
-,TRBV4-1,TRBJ1-3,-,CASSVEVIRNTIYF,TGCGCCAGCAGCGTTGAGGTGATTAGAAACACCATATATTTT
-,TRBV5-1,TRBJ2-2,-,CASSPRGGVSNTGELFF,TGCGCCAGCAGCCCCCGCGGGGGCGTATCGAACACCGGGGAGCTGTTTTTT
few,TRBV30,TRBJ2-2,TRBD2,CAWSVLGAGGLGPGELFF,TGTGCCTGGAGTGTACTTGGCGCGGGGGGGCTAGGGCCCGGGGAGCTGTTTTTT
-,TRBV7-6,TRBJ1-5,TRBD1,CASSLGQGLSYQPQHF,TGTGCCAGCAGCTTAGGACAGGGTTTAAGTTATCAGCCCCAGCATTTT
-,TRBV28,TRBJ1-2,-,CASSPLGRLRGYTF,TGTGCCAGCAGCCCACTTGGTCGCCTACGCGGCTACACCTTC